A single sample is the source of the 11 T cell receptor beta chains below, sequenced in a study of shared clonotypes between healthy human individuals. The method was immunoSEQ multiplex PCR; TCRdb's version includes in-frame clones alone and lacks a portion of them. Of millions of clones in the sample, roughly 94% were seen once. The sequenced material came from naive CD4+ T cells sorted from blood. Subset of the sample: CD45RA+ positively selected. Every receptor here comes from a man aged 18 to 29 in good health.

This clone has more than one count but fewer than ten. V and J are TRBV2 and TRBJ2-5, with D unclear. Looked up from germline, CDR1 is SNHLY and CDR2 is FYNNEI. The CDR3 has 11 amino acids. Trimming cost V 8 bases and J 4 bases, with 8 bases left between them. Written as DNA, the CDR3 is TGTGCCAGCTCTCGTACAGAGACCCAGTACTTC. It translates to CASSRTETQYF.

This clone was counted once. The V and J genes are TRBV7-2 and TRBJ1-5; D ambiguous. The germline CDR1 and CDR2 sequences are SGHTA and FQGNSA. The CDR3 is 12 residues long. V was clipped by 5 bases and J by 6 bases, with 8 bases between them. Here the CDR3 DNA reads TGTGCCAGCAGCGGGTATAGTCAGCCCCAGCATTTT. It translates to CASSGYSQPQHF.

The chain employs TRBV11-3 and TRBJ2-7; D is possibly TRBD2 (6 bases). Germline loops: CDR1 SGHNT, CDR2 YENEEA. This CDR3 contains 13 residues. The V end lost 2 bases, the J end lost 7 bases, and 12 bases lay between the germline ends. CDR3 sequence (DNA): TGTGCCAGCAGCTTAACCCGGGCGGGGGAGCAGTACTTC. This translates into CASSLTRAGEQYF.

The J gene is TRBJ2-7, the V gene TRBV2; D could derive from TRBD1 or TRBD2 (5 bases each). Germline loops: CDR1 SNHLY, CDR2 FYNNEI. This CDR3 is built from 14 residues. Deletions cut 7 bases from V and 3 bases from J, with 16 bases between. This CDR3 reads CASNSRGAFYEQYF. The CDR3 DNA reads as TGTGCCAGCAACTCAAGGGGAGCCTTCTACGAGCAGTACTTC.

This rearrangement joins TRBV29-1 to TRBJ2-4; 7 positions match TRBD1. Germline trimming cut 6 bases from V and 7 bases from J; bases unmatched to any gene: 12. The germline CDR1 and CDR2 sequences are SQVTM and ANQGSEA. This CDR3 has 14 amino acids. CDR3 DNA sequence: TGCAGCGTCGCCGATACAGGGGTATTGAACATTCAGTACTTC. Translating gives CSVADTGVLNIQYF. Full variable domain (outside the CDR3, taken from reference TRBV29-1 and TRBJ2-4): SAVISQKPSRDICQRGTSLTIQCQVDSQVTMMFWYRQQPGQSLTLIATANQGSEATYESGFVIDKFPISRPNLTFSTLTVSNMSPEDSSIYLCSVADTGVLNIQYFGAGTRLSVL.

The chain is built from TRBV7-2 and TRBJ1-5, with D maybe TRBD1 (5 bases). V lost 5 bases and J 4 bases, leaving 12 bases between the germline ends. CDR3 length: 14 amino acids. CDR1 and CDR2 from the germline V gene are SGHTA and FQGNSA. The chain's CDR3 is CASSTLRGNQPQHF. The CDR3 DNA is TGTGCCAGCAGCACGTTAAGGGGAAATCAGCCCCAGCATTTT.

As DNA, the CDR3 is TGTGCCAGCAGTTTTTTCTCGCCAGGGACGTACGAGCAGTACTTC. Translation gives CASSFFSPGTYEQYF. The chain recombines TRBV28 with TRBJ2-7; tentatively, D is TRBD1 or TRBD2 (5 bases each). Germline V CDR1 and CDR2: MDHEN, SYDVKM. This CDR3 is built from 15 residues. Trimming cost V 3 bases and J 4 bases, with 16 bases left between them.

The CDR3 nucleotides read TGTGCCAGCAGTCCGCGGGACGGGAACACTGAAGCTTTCTTT. Translating it yields CASSPRDGNTEAFF. This sequence joins TRBV27 and TRBJ1-1, with D possibly matching TRBD1 (5 bases). Germline V CDR1 and CDR2: MNHEY, SMNVEV (reference sequence). The CDR3 extends over 14 amino acids. Between the trimmed V and J ends, which lost 5 bases and 1 base, there was a span of 11 bases.

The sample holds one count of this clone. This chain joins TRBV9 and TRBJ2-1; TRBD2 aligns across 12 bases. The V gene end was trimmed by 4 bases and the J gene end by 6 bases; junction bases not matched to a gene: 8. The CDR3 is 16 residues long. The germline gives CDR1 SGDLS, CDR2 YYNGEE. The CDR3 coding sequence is TGTGCCAGCAGCACTCTAGCGGGAGGGCTCTCCAATGAGCAGTTCTTC. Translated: CASSTLAGGLSNEQFF.

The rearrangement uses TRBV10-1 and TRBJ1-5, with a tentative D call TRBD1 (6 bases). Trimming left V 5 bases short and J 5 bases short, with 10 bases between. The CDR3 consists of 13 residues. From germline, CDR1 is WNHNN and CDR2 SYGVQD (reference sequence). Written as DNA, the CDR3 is TGCGCCAGCAGTTCACAGGGCGATCAGCCCCAGCATTTT. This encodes CASSSQGDQPQHF.

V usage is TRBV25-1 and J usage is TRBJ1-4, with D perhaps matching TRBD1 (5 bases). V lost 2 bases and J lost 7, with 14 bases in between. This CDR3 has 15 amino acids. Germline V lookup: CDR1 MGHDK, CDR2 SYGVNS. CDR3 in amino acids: CASSETRGAGEKLFF. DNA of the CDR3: TGTGCCAGCAGTGAAACGAGAGGGGCGGGTGAAAAACTGTTTTTT.